One and the same sample provided the 8 T cell receptor beta chains below, sequenced in a study of tumor and adjacent non-tumor tissue in lung cancer. The template was RNA from unsorted bulk tissue. A modified ARM-PCR protocol with three rounds of nested PCR amplified TCRbeta. TCRdb redid the calling of the multiplex PCR reads with MiXCR, one entry per CDR3 protein. Counted here are under 150,000 distinct CDR3 sequences, around three fifths occurring once; the ten biggest clones make up 9.5% to 15%. The source material was lung tumor tissue. These receptors came from a man between 25 and 39 years old with non-small cell lung cancer.

Of note for this clonotype: This clone may be a read error of a much larger clone one base away. This chain links TRBV6-2 or TRBV6-3 with TRBJ2-7, with 11 bases identical to TRBD2. Trimming cost V 10 bases and J 12 bases; bases outside gene matches: 17. Germline loops: CDR1 MNHEY, CDR2 SVGEGT. The CDR3 spans 14 residues. This CDR3 is CANISGLAVGRPYF. The DNA of the CDR3 is TGTGCCAACATATCGGGACTAGCGGTGGGTCGTCCGTACTTC.

This clonotype was recorded many times. This chain links TRBV29-1 with TRBJ2-3; D unclear. There are 13 residues in the CDR3. Trimming cost V 2 bases and J 6 bases, with 12 bases left between them. Germline-derived CDR1 and CDR2 are SQVTM and ANQGSEA. CDR3 in DNA: TGCAGCGTTGAATGGGCCTTGGGGGATACGCAGTATTTT. This sequence encodes CSVEWALGDTQYF.

This clonotype was counted once. This chain links TRBV12-3 or TRBV12-4 with TRBJ2-4; 7 bases are a match to TRBD1. V trimming: 4 bases; J trimming: 8 bases; junction bases outside the gene matches: 5. The CDR3 is made up of 13 amino acids. CDR3 loop: CASSSGRGYIQYF. The CDR3, as DNA: TGTGCCAGCAGTTCGGGCAGGGGGTACATTCAGTACTTC.

This clonotype has more than one count but fewer than ten. The chain recombines TRBV5-5 with TRBJ1-4; weak D call: TRBD1 (6 bases). Germline V gives CDR1 SGHKS, CDR2 YYEKEE (reference sequence). The CDR3 is made up of 14 amino acids. The V end was cut by 3 bases, the J end by 7 bases, with 13 bases between. This chain's CDR3 is CASSWGRVGEKLFF. The CDR3 nucleotides are TGTGCCAGCAGCTGGGGGCGCGTTGGTGAAAAACTGTTTTTT.

On this clonotype: It may be a read error: a sequence one base away is much more abundant. This chain connects TRBV5-5 to TRBJ2-7, with D possibly being TRBD1 or TRBD2 (5 bases each). Germline CDR1 reads SGHKS; CDR2 reads YYEKEE (reference sequence). The CDR3 contains 12 residues. In nucleotides, the CDR3 is TGTGTCAGCAGCCGGGACCTTTTGGAGCAGTACTTC. It yields the protein CVSSRDLLEQYF.

As regards this clonotype: This may be a read error: a much more frequent sequence differs by one nucleotide. This chain uses TRBV7-9 with TRBJ1-2; D call uncertain. Germline V gene sequence: CDR1 SEHNR, CDR2 FQNEAQ (reference sequence). The CDR3 runs 15 residues. Trimming left V 1 base short and J 0 bases short, with 9 bases between. As DNA, the CDR3 is TGTGCCAGCAGCTTAGTAGGGAACGCTAACTATGGCTACACCTTC. This gives the protein CASSLVGNANYGYTF.

As concerns this clonotype: It may be a read error: a sequence one base away is much more abundant. This chain joins TRBV20-1 and TRBJ2-7; TRBD2 matches at 8 bases. The CDR3 totals 13 residues. Germline CDR1 reads DFQATT; CDR2 reads SNEGSKA (reference sequence). The junction had 9 bases not matched to a gene; V was cut back by 5 bases and J by 6 bases. The CDR3 reads CSAPQDSGSEQYF. The CDR3 DNA reads TGCAGTGCTCCCCAGGACAGCGGGAGCGAGCAGTACTTC.

In this sample, this clonotype turned up once. A much larger clonotype is one base distant, so this may be a read error. The rearrangement joins TRBV6-5 to TRBJ2-1; D is possibly TRBD2 (5 bases). The length of the CDR3 is 11 residues. The ends were cut back, 8 bases at V and 6 bases at J, with 8 bases in the middle. In germline, CDR1 is MNHEY, CDR2 SVGAGI. CDR3 coding DNA: TGTGCCAGCTACGCGGGCAATGAGCAGTTCTTC. The encoded protein is CASYAGNEQFF.